Included here is one T cell receptor beta chain sequence, with context. Its cognate antigen has yet to be identified. No per-base quality is available; no much larger clone lies one base away. The CDR3 goes from the cysteine to the phenylalanine over 16 residues. The kept DNA is CDR3 alone, 48 bases in frame from the first base. V lost 2 bases and J lost 0 bases; the stretch between them is 11 bases long. For CDR1 and CDR2, the germline V gene lists MNHEY and SVGEGT. This specimen comes from a study of blood T cell repertoires in COVID-19 (dated by TCRdb to 2020 to 2021). Turning to the overall study: Samples from collaborators originated in the United States, Italy and Spain and spanned both the acute and convalescent phases of COVID-19. Where HLA class I and class II types were available, the types were taken from metadata supplied by the sample provider, not from assay-based typing. A freely available public database, intended as a resource for researchers studying the immune response to SARS-CoV-2, is where the repertoires were released. The samples were drawn from the first 160 participants of the ongoing ImmuneRACE study and from over a thousand subjects provided by 6 global collaborators. The material from the prospective study consisted of cDNA or gDNA derived from T cells, B-cell-depleted T cells, or PBMCs. Deeply sampled blood TCRbeta repertoires from subjects exposed to, actively infected with, or recovered from COVID-19 were included in the dataset. Sample metadata almost always included a de-identified subject ID, COVID-19 status, age in years and sex.

The paper's findings and limits, for the study overall: The amount of clinical and demographic metadata varied by source and participant and was provided uncurated.

TCRbeta CDR3 regions were amplified from genomic DNA using the immunoSEQ Assay, a bias-controlled multiplex PCR. Per the original workflow: The number of nucleated cells in each sample was estimated by amplification of reference gene primers within the assay. Sequence reads were collapsed and filtered to measure the absolute abundance of every unique TCRbeta CDR3 rearrangement. For each sample, productive Simpson clonality was calculated as the square root of Simpson's diversity index over productive rearrangements. TCRdb took over this immuneACCESS table, retaining in-frame rearrangements with V and J assigned. Such tables are incomplete; in checked studies, under half of the missing clones stem from an unresolved V gene, and the remainder is unexplained. V, J and clone size reflect that table, while D and trimming were determined from the DNA. The sample table lists about 110,000 clones, about 85% of them with a count of one. The ten largest clones add up to more than 10% of the sample.

Collaborating institutions collected whole blood in K2EDTA tubes following their own protocols. For TCRbeta analysis, collaborators shipped samples as frozen whole blood, isolated PBMCs, or DNA extracted from either of those sample types. This TCR came from a human donor in a cohort sampled during active COVID-19. The chain is made from TRBV6-2 or TRBV6-3 and TRBJ2-4; the D gene remains uncertain. The sample consisted of peripheral blood. The CDR3 reads as follows: CASSYPQDVAKNIQYF. The DNA sequence is as follows: TGTGCCAGCAGTTACCCCCAGGATGTAGCCAAAAACATTCAGTACTTC.